The clone carrying this TCR beta chain was found many times. Its antigen is still unknown. The sample's time point: pre-sensitization, week 0. Treatment denoted: therapeutic diphenylcyclopropenone sensitization with weekly scalp DPC. Blood sampling preceded each patch test application. The entry originates in a study of human T cells and chemical hapten exposure. The CDR3 has 13 amino acids. The V and J ends lost 4 bases and 3 bases respectively, with 10 bases between them. Germline V lookup: CDR1 SGHRS, CDR2 YFSETQ. Individual cDNA molecules in this library carried unique molecular identifiers. TCRdb analysed the RACE reads with MiXCR anew, one entry per CDR3 protein. This table has approximately 320,000 distinct CDR3 sequences, around 5.5% appearing once. Findings of the study overall: Higher patch test scores went with higher counts of PT1 expanded TCRs. Given that the donors had alopecia, their immune response may differ from that seen in healthy people.

V gene TRBV5-1 combines with J gene TRBJ1-1, with unresolved D. The material sequenced was whole blood, taken in connection with sensitization to the hapten diphenylcyclopropenone (DPC). This receptor was identified in a woman younger than 35 with alopecia areata. Some clones in this sample may be carry-over from other donors' samples. In DNA form, the CDR3 reads TGCGCCAGCAGCCCCTCAGGAGACACTGAAGCTTTCTTT. Translating gives CASSPSGDTEAFF.